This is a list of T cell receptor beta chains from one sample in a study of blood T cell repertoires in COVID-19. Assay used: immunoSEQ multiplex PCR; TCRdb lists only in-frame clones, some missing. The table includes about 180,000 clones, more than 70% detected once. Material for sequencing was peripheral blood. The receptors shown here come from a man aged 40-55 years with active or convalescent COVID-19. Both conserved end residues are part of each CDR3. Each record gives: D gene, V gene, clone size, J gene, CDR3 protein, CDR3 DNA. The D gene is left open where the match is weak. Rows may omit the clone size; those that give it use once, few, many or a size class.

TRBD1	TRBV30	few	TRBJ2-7	CAWSVPSGTGVQYF	TGTGCCTGGAGTGTACCCTCCGGGACAGGGGTTCAGTACTTC
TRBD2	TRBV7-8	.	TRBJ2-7	CASSESGGGSLYEQYF	TGTGCCAGCAGCGAGAGCGGGGGTGGATCCCTCTACGAGCAGTACTTC
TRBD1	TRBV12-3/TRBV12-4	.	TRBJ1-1	CASSTRDRSEAFF	TGTGCCAGCAGCACCCGGGACAGGAGTGAAGCTTTCTTT
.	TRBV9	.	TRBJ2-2	CASSDYGGTNTGELFF	TGTGCCAGCAGCGATTACGGCGGAACGAACACCGGGGAGCTGTTTTTT
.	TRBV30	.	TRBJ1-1	CAWSVRVGGPGAEAFF	TGTGCCTGGAGTGTACGAGTAGGAGGGCCGGGGGCTGAAGCTTTCTTT
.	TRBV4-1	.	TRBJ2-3	CASSQAQAADTQYF	TGCGCCAGCAGCCAAGCACAGGCAGCAGATACGCAGTATTTT
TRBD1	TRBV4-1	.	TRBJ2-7	CASSHRQGSYEQYF	TGCGCCAGCAGCCACAGACAGGGTTCCTACGAGCAGTACTTC
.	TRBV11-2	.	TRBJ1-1	CASSTLQWNTEAFF	TGTGCCAGCAGCACCCTGCAGTGGAACACTGAAGCTTTCTTT
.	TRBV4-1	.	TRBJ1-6	CASSQGLGAYNSPLHF	TGCGCCAGCAGCCAAGGGCTAGGCGCCTATAATTCACCCCTCCACTTT
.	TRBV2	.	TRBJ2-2	CASSPGGRGRYAGELFF	TGTGCCAGCAGTCCGGGGGGCAGGGGGCGCTACGCCGGGGAGCTGTTTTTT
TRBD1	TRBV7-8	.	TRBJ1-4	CASSFRDRVTNEKLFF	TGTGCCAGCAGCTTCAGGGACAGGGTAACTAATGAAAAACTGTTTTTT
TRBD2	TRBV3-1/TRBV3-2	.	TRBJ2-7	CASRRGTSGGYEQYF	TGTGCCAGCAGGCGAGGGACTAGCGGGGGCTACGAGCAGTACTTC
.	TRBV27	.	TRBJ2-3	CASSLLRGPTDTQYF	TGTGCCAGCAGTTTATTGCGGGGTCCCACAGATACGCAGTATTTT
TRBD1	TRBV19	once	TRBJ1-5	CASSRTGGNQPQHF	TGTGCCAGTAGTAGGACAGGGGGCAATCAGCCCCAGCATTTT
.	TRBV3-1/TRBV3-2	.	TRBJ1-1	CASSPTPGGAENTEAFF	TGTGCCAGCAGCCCTACCCCCGGGGGGGCTGAGAACACTGAAGCTTTCTTT
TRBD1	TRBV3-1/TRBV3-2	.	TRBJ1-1	CASSLGTGNTEAFF	TGTGCCAGCAGCCTAGGGACAGGGAACACTGAAGCTTTCTTT
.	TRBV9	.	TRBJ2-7	CASSVGISSSYEQYF	TGTGCCAGCAGCGTAGGGATTAGCAGCTCCTACGAGCAGTACTTC
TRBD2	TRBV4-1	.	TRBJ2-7	CASSPRLAGDSYEQYF	TGCGCCAGCAGCCCTCGACTAGCGGGGGACTCTTACGAGCAGTACTTC
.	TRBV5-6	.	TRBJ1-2	CASSRGRRFDYGYTF	TGTGCCAGCAGCCGTGGGAGGCGATTCGACTATGGCTACACCTTC
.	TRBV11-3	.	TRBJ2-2	CASRPGGGDTGELFF	TGTGCCAGCAGGCCTGGCGGGGGCGATACCGGGGAGCTGTTTTTT
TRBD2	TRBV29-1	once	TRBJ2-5	CSAEGGGPQETQYF	TGCAGCGCGGAAGGCGGGGGGCCACAAGAGACCCAGTACTTC
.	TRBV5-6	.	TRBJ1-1	CASSLAGRAFF	TGTGCCAGCAGCTTGGCAGGGAGGGCTTTCTTT
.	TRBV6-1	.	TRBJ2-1	CASTRVGNEQFF	TGTGCCAGCACCAGGGTCGGCAATGAGCAGTTCTTC
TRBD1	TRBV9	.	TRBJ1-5	CASSTPQGARQPQHF	TGTGCCAGCAGCACCCCACAGGGGGCGCGTCAGCCCCAGCATTTT
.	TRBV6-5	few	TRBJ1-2	CASSYGHSYGYTF	TGTGCCAGCAGTTACGGACACTCGTATGGCTACACCTTC
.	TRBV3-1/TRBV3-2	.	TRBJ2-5	CASSQGLVKETQYF	TGTGCCAGCAGCCAAGGCCTAGTTAAAGAGACCCAGTACTTC
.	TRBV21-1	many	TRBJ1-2	CASSKGPGGAGYGYTF	TGTGCCAGCAGCAAAGGGCCTGGGGGGGCAGGGTATGGCTACACCTTC
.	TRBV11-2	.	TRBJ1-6	CASSLWGQGSPLHF	TGTGCCAGCAGCCTCTGGGGGCAAGGTTCACCCCTCCACTTT
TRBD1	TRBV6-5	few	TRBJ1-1	CASDRDTEAFF	TGTGCCAGCGACAGGGACACTGAAGCTTTCTTT
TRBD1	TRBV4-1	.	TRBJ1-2	CASSLPGTGESYGYTF	TGCGCCAGCAGCCTTCCCGGGACAGGGGAAAGCTATGGCTACACCTTC
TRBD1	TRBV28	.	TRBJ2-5	CASSPNPTGEETQYF	TGTGCCAGCAGTCCAAACCCGACAGGGGAAGAGACCCAGTACTTC
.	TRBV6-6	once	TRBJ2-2	CATLLGPAGELFF	TGTGCCACCCTATTGGGGCCGGCCGGGGAGCTGTTTTTT
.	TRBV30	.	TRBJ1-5	CAWSPGGSNQPQHF	TGTGCCTGGAGTCCTGGGGGGAGCAATCAGCCCCAGCATTTT
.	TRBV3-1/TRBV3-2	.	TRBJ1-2	CASSQASGQSLNYGYTF	TGTGCCAGCAGCCAAGCGTCAGGACAGAGTCTGAATTATGGCTACACCTTC
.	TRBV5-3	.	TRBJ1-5	CARSSGRDSNQPQHF	TGTGCCAGAAGCTCGGGGCGGGATAGCAATCAGCCCCAGCATTTT
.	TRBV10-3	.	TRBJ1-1	CAISERQGYTEAFF	TGTGCCATCAGTGAGAGGCAGGGGTACACTGAAGCTTTCTTT